The TCR beta chain under discussion was sequenced for a study of beta chain features in type 1 diabetes. Points from the study as a whole: Fewer insertions but more deletions were seen at VDJ junctions in type 1 diabetes patients. Healthy donors had naive, central memory and Treg TCRB repertoires that appeared less similar than those seen among patients. TCRB CDR3 length was moderately but significantly reduced in all four CD4+ subsets of Type 1 diabetes patients.

Populations isolated by sorting all had purity greater than 95%. This CDR3 comprises 13 residues. In germline, CDR1 is SGHRS, CDR2 YFSETQ. Trimming pared 0 bases from V and 10 bases from J, leaving 8 bases between. Reverse transcription of all isolated RNA meant that expressed TCRB transcripts were sequenced. Sequencing was performed with immunoSEQ multiplex PCR; in TCRdb, only in-frame clones are kept and a portion is missing. The table lists 240,000 or so clones, around 14% of them singletons. A few counts support this clone. Its antigen is as yet unknown. The same CDR3 can be traced to other DNA sequences in this sample.

Sequencing input: naive CD4+ T cells from blood. The clonotype was recovered from a young man with type 1 diabetes. The chain uses TRBV5-1 and TRBJ1-6, with no clear D. In DNA, the CDR3 is TGCGCCAGCAGCTTGGAAACAGACTCACCCCTCCACTTT. It yields the protein CASSLETDSPLHF.